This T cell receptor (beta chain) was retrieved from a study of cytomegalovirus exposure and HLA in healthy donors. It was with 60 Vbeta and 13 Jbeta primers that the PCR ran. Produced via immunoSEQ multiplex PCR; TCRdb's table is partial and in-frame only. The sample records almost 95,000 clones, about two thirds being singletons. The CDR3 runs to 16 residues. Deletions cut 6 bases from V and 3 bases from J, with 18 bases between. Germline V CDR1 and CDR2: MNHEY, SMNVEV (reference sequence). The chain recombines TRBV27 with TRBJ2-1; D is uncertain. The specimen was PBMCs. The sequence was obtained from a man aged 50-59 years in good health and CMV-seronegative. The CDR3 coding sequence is TGTGCCAGCAGGCTACTTACTGGGCCGATCTACAATGAGCAGTTCTTC. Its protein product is CASRLLTGPIYNEQFF.